This T cell receptor beta chain was sequenced for a study of blood T cell repertoires in COVID-19. Whole-study context: Material from acute and convalescent COVID-19 was sourced from the United States, Italy and Spain. Sources were T cells, B-cell-depleted T cells, or PBMCs; the material itself was cDNA or gDNA.

Per the original methods: Estimated nucleated cell counts came from reference gene primer amplification. Profiling relied on immunoSEQ multiplex PCR, and the TCRdb table lists in-frame clones only, not all of them. V, J and clone size are taken as reported in that table, and D and trimming were inferred from the DNA itself. The sample lists about 100,000 clones; about 89% were seen once. Germline CDR1 and CDR2: KGHDR and SFDVKD. With V trimmed by 2 bases and J by 5 bases, 7 bases remained unmatched. CDR3 length: 16 residues. The TCR comes from a man in his forties or fifties with active COVID-19. The sequencing sample was made of peripheral blood. The V gene is TRBV24-1, the J gene TRBJ1-4; TRBD1 matches at 7 bases. The CDR3 reads CATSDSAGTANEKLFF. The CDR3 DNA sequence: TGTGCCACCAGTGATTCCGCAGGGACAGCGAATGAAAAACTGTTTTTT.